This is a list of T cell receptor beta chains from one sample in a study of cytomegalovirus exposure and HLA in healthy donors. Clones were read by immunoSEQ multiplex PCR, and TCRdb kept only the in-frame ones, dropping some. This table holds 130,000 to 150,000 clones, around 75% found once. Input material: PBMCs. Receptors were obtained from a woman under 30 in good health and CMV-seronegative. Both conserved end residues are part of each CDR3. D genes are given only for firm matches. Expanded clones are given a class, and other clones once, few, many or no size at all.

v_gene	d_gene	abundance	j_gene	CDR3nt	CDR3aa
TRBV2	TRBD1	-	TRBJ2-2	TGTGCCAGCAATGGACAGGAATCGAACACCGGGGAGCTGTTTTTT	CASNGQESNTGELFF
TRBV7-2	-	few	TRBJ1-2	TGTGCCAGCAGCCCCAGAGGGACTAGCTACACCTTC	CASSPRGTSYTF
TRBV5-8	-	few	TRBJ1-2	TGTGCCAGCATGAAGAGTACCCCCTATGGCTACACCTTC	CASMKSTPYGYTF
TRBV15	TRBD1	-	TRBJ1-2	TGTGCCACCAGCAGAGATCCGGGACAGCGCTATGGCTACACCTTC	CATSRDPGQRYGYTF
TRBV11-3	-	-	TRBJ2-3	TGTGCCAGCAGCTTAGGTAGAGTTAGCACAGATACGCAGTATTTT	CASSLGRVSTDTQYF
TRBV6-6	TRBD2	-	TRBJ2-3	TGTGCCAGCAGTCGCACCGGGAGGCCAGATACGCAGTATTTT	CASSRTGRPDTQYF
TRBV28	TRBD1	-	TRBJ1-1	TGTGCCAGCAGCAGGGGGCCGAAGTCCGCATGGACTGAAGCTTTCTTT	CASSRGPKSAWTEAFF
TRBV2	-	-	TRBJ1-5	TGTGCCAGCAGTACCCAGGGTACCAGCAATCAGCCCCAGCATTTT	CASSTQGTSNQPQHF
TRBV19	TRBD1	medium-sized	TRBJ1-1	TGTGCCAGTAGTATAGGGACAGGCGGTGAAGCTTTCTTT	CASSIGTGGEAFF
TRBV10-3	-	once	TRBJ2-7	TGTGCCATCAGTGAACCCGTAGGGGGGGGTTACGAGCAGTACTTC	CAISEPVGGGYEQYF
TRBV30	TRBD1	-	TRBJ1-5	TGTGCCTGGACGGACAGGAGTAGCAATCAGCCCCAGCATTTT	CAWTDRSSNQPQHF
TRBV19	-	-	TRBJ1-5	TGTGCCAGTAGTATCGGCGGTCAGCCCCAGCATTTT	CASSIGGQPQHF
TRBV19	TRBD2	once	TRBJ2-3	TGTGCCTGTGACTGGGGTGCGGGAGTAAGCACAGATACGCAGTATTTT	CACDWGAGVSTDTQYF
TRBV28	-	once	TRBJ2-1	TGTGCCAGCAGTGGGGGAGGAGGCAATGAGCAGTTCTTC	CASSGGGGNEQFF
TRBV28	-	-	TRBJ1-4	TGTGCCAGCAGGGGGGGGAGGGAAAAACTGTTTTTT	CASRGGREKLFF
TRBV7-2	TRBD2	-	TRBJ2-2	TGTGCCAGCAGCTTAATGACTAGCGCGAACACCGGGGAGCTGTTTTTT	CASSLMTSANTGELFF
TRBV27	TRBD1	once	TRBJ1-5	TGTGCCAGCGGACAGGTTCAGCCCCAGCATTTT	CASGQVQPQHF
TRBV5-8	-	once	TRBJ1-4	TGTGCCAGCAGTTCCGGGACACTGGGGTATGAAAAACTGTTTTTT	CASSSGTLGYEKLFF
TRBV7-8	-	-	TRBJ1-4	TGTGCCAGCAGCTTAGTGTACAGGCTTGATGTAAAACTGTTTTTT	CASSLVYRLDVKLFF
TRBV29-1	TRBD2	-	TRBJ2-3	TGCAGCGCTGGGACTAGCGCAGATACGCAGTATTTT	CSAGTSADTQYF
TRBV29-1	TRBD2	-	TRBJ2-1	TGCAGCGTCGCCGGAAAGGGACTAGCGGGAGCGGAGCAGTTCTTC	CSVAGKGLAGAEQFF
TRBV16	TRBD1	-	TRBJ2-1	TGTGCCAGCGGGAGGACAGGGAACGACAATGAGCAGTTCTTC	CASGRTGNDNEQFF
TRBV28	-	-	TRBJ1-3	TGTGCCAGCACCAGCGGGGGGGCACCCTCTGGAAACACCATATATTTT	CASTSGGAPSGNTIYF
TRBV30	TRBD1	-	TRBJ2-3	TGTGCCTGGAGGGCAACAGGGGGCACAGATACGCAGTATTTT	CAWRATGGTDTQYF
TRBV27	TRBD1	-	TRBJ1-1	TGTGCCAGCAGTTTATACAGGGGAAGGACGAACACTGAAGCTTTCTTT	CASSLYRGRTNTEAFF
TRBV2	TRBD1	-	TRBJ1-5	TGTGCCAGCAGCCCCACAGGGGACAATCAGCCCCAGCATTTT	CASSPTGDNQPQHF
TRBV5-1	TRBD2	-	TRBJ2-5	TGCGCCAGCAGCTCCCTGTGGACTAGCGGGATGGGGACCCAGTACTTC	CASSSLWTSGMGTQYF
TRBV15	-	-	TRBJ2-2	TGTGCCACCAGCAGAGGCACCGCCCGGGGGTCGACCGGGGAGCTGTTTTTT	CATSRGTARGSTGELFF
TRBV2	TRBD1	few	TRBJ1-5	TGTGCCAGCAGCACGGGACAGGGTGTCGGTCAGCCCCAGCATTTT	CASSTGQGVGQPQHF
TRBV10-2	TRBD1	-	TRBJ1-1	TGCGCCAGCAGTGAAGGGACAGGGCCGAACACTGAAGCTTTCTTT	CASSEGTGPNTEAFF
TRBV7-2	TRBD1	-	TRBJ1-3	TGTGCCAGCAGCTTAATGGGACAGAGCTCTGGAAACACCATATATTTT	CASSLMGQSSGNTIYF